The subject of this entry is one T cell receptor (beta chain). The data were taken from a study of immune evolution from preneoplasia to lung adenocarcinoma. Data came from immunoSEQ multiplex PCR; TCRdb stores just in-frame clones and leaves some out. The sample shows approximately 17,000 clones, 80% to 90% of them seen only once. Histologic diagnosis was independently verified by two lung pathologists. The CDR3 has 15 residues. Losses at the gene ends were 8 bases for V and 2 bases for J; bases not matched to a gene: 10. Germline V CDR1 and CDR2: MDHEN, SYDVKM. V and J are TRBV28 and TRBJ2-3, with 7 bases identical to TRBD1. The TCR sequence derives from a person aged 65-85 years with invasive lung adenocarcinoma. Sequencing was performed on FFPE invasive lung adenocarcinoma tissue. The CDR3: CASAAPDRLTDTQYF. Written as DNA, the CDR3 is TGTGCCAGCGCCGCTCCGGACAGGCTCACAGATACGCAGTATTTT.